This T cell receptor beta chain was sequenced during a study of CD8+ T cells in alopecia areata. Study-wide background: Treated patients swallowed 5 to 10 mg of oral tofacitinib twice daily. Affected scalp percentage gauged treated patients' severity.

The treatment denotes: oral pan-JAK inhibitor, 5-10 mg twice daily. Trimming left V 0 bases short and J 0 bases short, with 11 bases between. The germline V gene encodes CDR1 LGHNA and CDR2 YNFKEQ. The CDR3 runs 16 residues. A remark on this clone: As yet, its antigen is unknown.

Notes on the study in general: Scalp lesions, especially in alopecia totalis/universalis, had higher clonality than normal scalp. Many expanded lesional clones persisted during tofacitinib (in both scalp and blood).

RNA was isolated and reverse transcribed to cDNA, the sequencing template. Here immunoSEQ multiplex PCR was the method, and the copy in TCRdb shows in-frame clones only, minus some. The sample comprises 95,000 to 100,000 clones, roughly 60% of which are singletons, and roughly 17% rests with the top ten. The specimen comprised CD8+ T cells sorted from blood, sampled between weeks 55 and 70, from a patient treated with tofacitinib. The source of this sequence is a human donor with alopecia areata. The V gene is TRBV4-2, the J gene TRBJ2-5, with D perhaps given as TRBD1 or TRBD2 (5 bases each). In DNA, the CDR3 is TGTGCCAGCAGCCAAGATCTTGGGACGTACCAAGAGACCCAGTACTTC. Translating it yields CASSQDLGTYQETQYF.